The T cell receptor beta chain described here comes from a study of T cells in women clearing cervical HPV infection. The overall study: Women with histologically confirmed HPV16-related CIN3 or worse, 2 with invasive cancer, served as cases. Notes on the study in general: CIN3+ cases had significantly higher TCR richness than controls; evenness did not differ.

The assay was immunoSEQ multiplex PCR, and TCRdb's table has in-frame clones only and misses some. This sample's table reports 35,000 to 45,000 clones. As to this clone: The target antigen is unknown. The missing CDR3 end, 3 residues past where the read stops, is filled in from the germline J gene.

The ends were cut back, 8 bases at V and 2 bases at J, with 6 bases in the middle. CDR3 size: 11 residues. The germline V gene has CDR1 KGHSH and CDR2 LQKENI. Sequencing input: blood buffy coat. The receptor comes from a woman aged 18 to 75 with a cervical HPV16 infection that either progressed to CIN3+ or cleared (not recorded which). The chain combines TRBV18 with TRBJ2-5; D call uncertain. CDR3 loop: CASTYQETQYF. The sequenced CDR3 bases are TGTGCCAGCACCTATCAAGAGACC.